These 19 T cell receptor beta chains were sequenced from one sample in a study of PD-1 blockade in classical Hodgkin lymphoma. The protocol was immunoSEQ multiplex PCR, while the TCRdb copy is restricted to in-frame clones and leaves out a portion. The data hold approximately 93,000 clones, with around 80% observed a single time. The time point here: cycle 4 day 1 (C4D1), after less than 7 weeks of nivolumab. The patients all showed relapse after autologous stem cell transplantation, while their brentuximab vedotin exposure varied. The material sequenced was peripheral blood mononuclear cells (PBMCs), taken before the fourth cycle of nivolumab. The receptors were gathered from a human donor with classical Hodgkin lymphoma.

This chain connects TRBV29-1 to TRBJ2-7, with 9 nucleotides matching TRBD1. Germline V CDR1 and CDR2: SQVTM, ANQGSEA. The CDR3 is 13 residues long. V trimming: 7 bases; J trimming: 2 bases; junction bases outside the gene matches: 6. As DNA, the CDR3 is TGCAGCGGCCGGGACAGGGCTACCTACGAGCAGTACTTC. Its protein product is CSGRDRATYEQYF.

The rearrangement joins TRBV9 to TRBJ2-2; TRBD2 agrees at 9 bases. From germline, CDR1 is SGDLS and CDR2 YYNGEE. The CDR3 extends over 15 amino acids. The ends lost 4 bases at V and 6 bases at J; junction bases unmatched: 7. The CDR3 nucleotides read TGTGCCAGCAGCCCCGGGACTAGCAGGGCCGGGGAGCTGTTTTTT. Encoded protein: CASSPGTSRAGELFF.

This rearrangement joins TRBV15 to TRBJ2-7; 10 nucleotides match TRBD2. Germline assignment: CDR1 LNHNV and CDR2 YYDKDF (reference sequence). After removal of 5 bases from V and 5 bases from J, the junction contained 6 bases not matched to a gene. The length of the CDR3 is 14 residues. The CDR3 DNA sequence: TGTGCCACCAGCGGAGCTAGCGGGAGCCACGAGCAGTACTTC. This sequence encodes CATSGASGSHEQYF.

The gene calls are TRBV7-8 and TRBJ2-1; 9 bases are shared with TRBD1. The germline CDR1 and CDR2 sequences are SGHVS and FQNEAQ. The trim removed 6 bases at V and 4 bases at J, leaving 4 bases unmatched. The CDR3 length is 14 residues. In DNA, the CDR3 is TGTGCCAGCAGGCGGGACAGGGAGTACAATGAGCAGTTCTTC. Residues: CASRRDREYNEQFF.

The V gene is TRBV5-1, the J gene TRBJ1-1, with D unclear. From germline, CDR1 is SGHRS and CDR2 YFSETQ. Trimming stripped 2 bases from V and 5 bases from J, with 13 bases between. The CDR3 spans 14 residues. Written as DNA, the CDR3 is TGCGCCAGCAGCTTTGAGATGACTTGGACTGAAGCTTTCTTT. Translation: CASSFEMTWTEAFF. Full variable domain (remainder filled in from reference TRBV5-1 and TRBJ1-1): KAGVTQTPRYLIKTRGQQVTLSCSPISGHRSVSWYQQTPGQGLQFLFEYFSETQRNKGNFPGRFSGRQFSNSRSEMNVSTLELGDSALYLCASSFEMTWTEAFFGQGTRLTVV.

V usage is TRBV30 and J usage is TRBJ2-4; 7 nucleotides match TRBD2. The CDR3 consists of 18 residues. V lost 3 bases, J lost 0 bases, and 14 bases stayed unmatched. The germline V gene encodes CDR1 GTSNPN and CDR2 SVGIG (reference sequence). The CDR3 sequence is CAWSLLGGSEQAKNIQYF. As DNA, the CDR3 is TGTGCCTGGAGCCTTTTGGGAGGGTCGGAACAAGCCAAAAACATTCAGTACTTC.

This clone was recorded a few times. CDR3 sequence: CASSDFSSTDTQYF. The CDR3 coding sequence is TGTGCCAGCAGTGACTTCTCTAGCACAGATACGCAGTATTTT. The chain recombines TRBV2 with TRBJ2-3; D gene uncertain. CDR3 length: 14 residues. Between the trimmed V and J ends, which lost 3 bases and 0 bases, there was a span of 7 bases. Looked up from germline, CDR1 is SNHLY and CDR2 is FYNNEI.

This clone appeared once. The CDR3 reads CASSLWGEGNQPQHF. CDR3 bases: TGTGCCAGCAGTTTATGGGGTGAGGGCAATCAGCCCCAGCATTTT. The chain employs TRBV27 and TRBJ1-5; unclear D gene. The V gene lost 1 base and the J gene lost 2 bases, with 9 bases spanning the gap. Per germline, CDR1 MNHEY and CDR2 SMNVEV (reference sequence). This CDR3 is 15 amino acids long.

Here the CDR3 DNA reads TGTGCCAGCAGCTTGTTACTAGCGGGAGTCTACAATGAGCAGTTCTTC. Translating gives CASSLLLAGVYNEQFF. The chain combines TRBV5-4 with TRBJ2-1; 11 bases match TRBD2. J lost 3 bases, V lost 1 base, and 3 bases had no gene match. CDR1 is SGHNT, CDR2 YYREEE, per germline (reference sequence). The CDR3 extends over 16 amino acids.

This clone has a single count. One junction end does not reproduce the germline sequence, and a read error may be involved. The chain carries TRBV9 and TRBJ2-3; D gene unclear. Germline CDR1 reads SGDLS; CDR2 reads YYNGEE. The CDR3 has 13 residues. CDR3 sequence (DNA): TGTGCCAGCGGCGTAGTGGCGACAGATACGCAGTATTTT. This translates into CASGVVATDTQYF.

The chain joins TRBV10-3 to TRBJ2-1; perhaps TRBD2 as D (6 bases). This CDR3 has 11 amino acids. Trimming stripped 0 bases from V and 16 bases from J, with 10 bases between. The germline V gene encodes CDR1 ENHRY and CDR2 SYGVKD. CDR3: CAISESGSRFF. For the CDR3, the DNA is TGTGCCATCAGTGAGTCCGGGAGCCGATTCTTC.

The chain has TRBV5-4 and TRBJ2-5, with D tentatively TRBD1 or TRBD2 (5 bases each). The CDR3 runs to 16 residues. CDR1 and CDR2 (germline): SGHNT, YYREEE (reference sequence). The V and J ends lost 0 bases and 5 bases respectively, with 17 bases between them. CDR3 residues: CASSLVGGRDGETQYF. The DNA for the CDR3 is TGTGCCAGCAGCTTGGTAGGCGGCAGGGACGGTGAGACCCAGTACTTC. The full variable domain, its missing parts supplied by reference TRBV5-4 and TRBJ2-5, is ETGVTQSPTHLIKTRGQQVTLRCSSQSGHNTVSWYQQALGQGPQFIFQYYREEENGRGNFPPRFSGLQFPNYSSELNVNALELDDSALYLCASSLVGGRDGETQYFGPGTRLLVL.

V gene TRBV7-9 combines with J gene TRBJ1-4; no firm D call. Trimming shortened V by 3 bases and J by 7 bases, and 12 bases separated the two germline ends. Germline assignment: CDR1 SEHNR and CDR2 FQNEAQ (reference sequence). This CDR3 is built from 14 residues. The DNA of the CDR3 is TGTGCCAGCAGCTTTTCGGGAGTGGGTGAAAAACTGTTTTTT. Amino acid sequence: CASSFSGVGEKLFF.

The rearrangement joins TRBV6-1 to TRBJ2-7; no clear D gene. This CDR3 has 15 amino acids. Trimming removed 4 bases at V and 9 bases at J, with 22 bases between. Germline V gene sequence: CDR1 MNHNS, CDR2 SASEGT. CDR3 amino acids: CASSVAGVLLLGQYF. In DNA form, the CDR3 reads TGTGCCAGCAGTGTAGCAGGCGTCCTCTTATTAGGGCAGTACTTC.

The sample holds a few counts of this clone. The chain has TRBV5-1 and TRBJ2-1, with 9 bases lining up with TRBD2. This CDR3 region has 19 residues. The germline gives CDR1 SGHRS, CDR2 YFSETQ. V dropped 7 bases and J dropped 0; count of bases not matched to a gene: 17. The CDR3 region has the DNA TGCGCCAGCTCGCTCTGGGGACTAGCCTCTTCCCCCTCCTACAATGAGCAGTTCTTC. Its protein is CASSLWGLASSPSYNEQFF. The complete variable domain, with remaining parts taken from reference TRBV5-1 and TRBJ2-1, reads KAGVTQTPRYLIKTRGQQVTLSCSPISGHRSVSWYQQTPGQGLQFLFEYFSETQRNKGNFPGRFSGRQFSNSRSEMNVSTLELGDSALYLCASSLWGLASSPSYNEQFFGPGTRLTVL.

The chain carries TRBV5-6 and TRBJ2-5, with 9 bases identical to TRBD1. Germline CDR1 is SGHDT and CDR2 is YYEEEE. The CDR3 runs 14 residues. V was clipped by 3 bases and J by 5 bases; unmatched bases: 5. The CDR3 nucleotides are TGTGCCAGCAGCTCTACAGGGGGCTTTGAGACCCAGTACTTC. Encoded protein: CASSSTGGFETQYF.

This clone has just one count. The J gene is TRBJ2-3, the V gene TRBV5-4, with TRBD2 matching over 9 bases. V shed 5 bases and J 2 bases; nucleotides not matched to a gene: 15. CDR3 size: 18 residues. Germline assignment: CDR1 SGHNT and CDR2 YYREEE (reference sequence). CDR3 coding DNA: TGTGCCAGCAGAGTGAGCGGGCTGCGGGGGGGCGACACAGATACGCAGTATTTT. This encodes CASRVSGLRGGDTDTQYF. The full variable domain, in which reference TRBV5-4 and TRBJ2-3 provide the parts outside the CDR3, is ETGVTQSPTHLIKTRGQQVTLRCSSQSGHNTVSWYQQALGQGPQFIFQYYREEENGRGNFPPRFSGLQFPNYSSELNVNALELDDSALYLCASRVSGLRGGDTDTQYFGPGTRLTVL.

This sequence joins TRBV4-3 and TRBJ2-1; maybe TRBD2 (6 bases). The CDR3 loop spans 14 amino acids. Germline V CDR1 and CDR2: LGHNA, YSLEER. The V and J ends lost 1 base and 7 bases respectively, with 11 bases between them. The CDR3 loop reads CASSQVRSGNEQFF. DNA of the CDR3: TGCGCCAGCAGCCAAGTGCGAAGCGGGAATGAGCAGTTCTTC.

The rearrangement joins TRBV4-3 to TRBJ1-5; D is uncertain. V dropped 0 bases and J dropped 0 bases, with 12 bases sitting between them. The germline CDR1 and CDR2 sequences are LGHNA and YSLEER. The CDR3 covers 17 residues. In DNA, the CDR3 is TGCGCCAGCAGCCAAGATCAATGGGAGTATAGCAATCAGCCCCAGCATTTT. It yields the protein CASSQDQWEYSNQPQHF.